This T cell receptor beta chain was recovered during a study of STAT5B mutations in CD4+ large granular lymphocyte leukemia. In the original workflow: Lowest detectable productive clonotype frequency was 2.59 x 10-5. Method: immunoSEQ multiplex PCR; TCRdb's copy keeps in-frame clones and lacks some. The DNA gave D and trimming, while V, J and clone size come from that table. The table records about 46,000 clones, approximately 83% of them present only once. Sequenced: CD4+ T cells from blood buffy coats. The receptor was derived from a human donor in good health.

CDR3 in DNA: TGTGCCAGTAGCGCCACAGACAGGGGGGCCTACAATGAGCAGTTCTTC. As protein: CASSATDRGAYNEQFF. The J gene is TRBJ2-1, the V gene TRBV19; TRBD1 matches 9 bases. Germline loops: CDR1 LNHDA, CDR2 SQIVND (reference sequence). The ends lost 6 bases at V and 2 bases at J; junction bases unmatched: 8. CDR3 length equals 16 residues.